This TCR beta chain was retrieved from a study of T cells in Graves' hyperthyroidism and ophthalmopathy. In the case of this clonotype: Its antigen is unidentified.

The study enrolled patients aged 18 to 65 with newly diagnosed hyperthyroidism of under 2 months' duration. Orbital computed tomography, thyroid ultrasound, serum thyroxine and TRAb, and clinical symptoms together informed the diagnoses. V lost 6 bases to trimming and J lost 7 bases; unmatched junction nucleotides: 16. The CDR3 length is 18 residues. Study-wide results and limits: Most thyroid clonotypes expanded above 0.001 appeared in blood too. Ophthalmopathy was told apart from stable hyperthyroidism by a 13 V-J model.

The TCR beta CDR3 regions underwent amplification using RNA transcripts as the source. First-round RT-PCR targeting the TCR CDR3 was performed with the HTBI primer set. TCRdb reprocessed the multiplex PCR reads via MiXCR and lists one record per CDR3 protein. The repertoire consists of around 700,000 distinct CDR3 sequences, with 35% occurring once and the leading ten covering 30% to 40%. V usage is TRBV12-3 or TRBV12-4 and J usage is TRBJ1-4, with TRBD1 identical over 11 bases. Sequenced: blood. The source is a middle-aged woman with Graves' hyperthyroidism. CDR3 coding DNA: TGTGCCAGCAGCCACCGGACAGGGGGCCCTCGGGAGGGTGAAAAACTGTTTTTT. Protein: CASSHRTGGPREGEKLFF.